What follows describes a single T cell receptor beta chain. What the recovered Cohort 3 donors had was two negative PCRs, clearance, or symptom resolution. Germline trimming cut 3 bases from V and 3 bases from J; bases unmatched to any gene: 4. This CDR3 region has 15 residues. CDR1 and CDR2 from the germline V gene are ENHRY and SYGVKD. Using immunoSEQ multiplex PCR, the repertoire was profiled, and TCRdb retains in-frame clones only, with some absent. The sample lists fewer than 500,000 clones; over 75% were seen once. This record comes from a study of blood T cell repertoires in COVID-19. This clonotype originated in a man aged 25-45 years who had recovered from COVID-19. The chain is built from TRBV10-3 and TRBJ2-3, with 9 bases that match TRBD2. The specimen sequenced was PBMCs or T cells enriched from blood (not recorded which). The CDR3 spells CAISEGRGGTDTQYF. The CDR3 nucleotides read TGTGCCATCAGTGAAGGGCGGGGGGGTACAGATACGCAGTATTTT.